The 22 T cell receptor beta chains presented below share a single source sample, sequenced in a study of blood T cell repertoires in COVID-19 (dated by TCRdb to about 2020). Libraries were prepared through the immunoSEQ multiplex PCR assay. TCRdb took this table from immuneACCESS and kept in-frame rearrangements with V and J called. Such tables lack part of the clones; where checked against another copy, unresolved V genes explain under half of the gap, and the rest is unexplained. The sample data list under 300,000 clones, and about 80% of these were observed just once. The ten largest clones add up to around 9.9% of the sample. Sequenced sample: peripheral blood. The source is a woman older than 75 with acute or convalescent COVID-19.

V is TRBV2 and J is TRBJ1-5; maybe TRBD1 (6 bases). The CDR3 loop spans 13 amino acids. CDR1 and CDR2 (germline): SNHLY, FYNNEI. Trimming pared 4 bases from V and 6 bases from J, leaving 10 bases between. CDR3 bases: TGTGCCAGCAGTGGCGGGGGGGCTCAGCCCCAGCATTTT. It specifies CASSGGGAQPQHF.

The V call is TRBV28, the J call TRBJ2-6, with TRBD1 as a possible D gene (5 bases). The CDR3 has 15 residues. The ends were cut back, 6 bases at V and 2 bases at J, with 11 bases in the middle. Germline V gene sequence: CDR1 MDHEN, CDR2 SYDVKM. CDR3: CASSPAGTGANVLTF. The CDR3 DNA reads TGTGCCAGCAGCCCCGCAGGGACTGGGGCCAACGTCCTGACTTTC.

The rearrangement joins TRBV4-1 to TRBJ1-2; D gene uncertain. V was pared by 5 bases and J by 8 bases, with 21 bases between. Germline V gene data show CDR1 as MGHRA and CDR2 as YSYEKL. The CDR3 has 15 residues. This chain's CDR3 is CASSAADGPPWGYTF. The CDR3 coding sequence is TGCGCCAGCAGCGCTGCGGATGGCCCGCCGTGGGGCTACACCTTC.

This clone was found once. In DNA form, the CDR3 reads TGTGCCAGCAGGGAAGTGACAGGGGGGGTCTACGAGCAGTACTTC. Amino acids: CASREVTGGVYEQYF. V is TRBV6-8 and J is TRBJ2-7, with 9 bases that match TRBD1. Germline CDR1 reads MNHGY; CDR2 reads SAAAGT. The CDR3 is 15 amino acids. V dropped 6 bases and J dropped 3; count of bases not matched to a gene: 9.

The gene calls are TRBV20-1 and TRBJ2-3; D gene uncertain. Trimming removed 3 bases at V and 0 bases at J, with 7 bases between. There are 13 residues in the CDR3. Looked up from germline, CDR1 is DFQATT and CDR2 is SNEGSKA (reference sequence). The CDR3 DNA sequence: TGCAGTGCTAGTCCCGGGAGCACAGATACGCAGTATTTT. Protein sequence: CSASPGSTDTQYF.

With regard to this clone: The junction shows a germline mismatch at one end, possibly a read error. This specimen includes other DNA sequences encoding the same CDR3. The chain couples TRBV9 to TRBJ1-2; the D is unclear. Germline V gene data show CDR1 as SGDLS and CDR2 as YYNGEE. The CDR3 is 15 amino acids. The CDR3 protein is CASSVGGGVDYGYTF. CDR3 nucleotides: TGTGCCAGCAGCGTAGGAGGTGGTGTGGACTATGGTTACACCTTC.

This clone was picked up one time. DNA for the CDR3: TGTGCCAGCAGCCAAACCGGAGATGGCTACACCTTC. This codes for CASSQTGDGYTF. The V gene is TRBV16, the J gene TRBJ1-2, with no clear D. Germline CDR1 KGHSY, CDR2 FQNENV. CDR3 length equals 12 residues. Trimming shortened V by 2 bases and J by 6 bases, and 7 bases separated the two germline ends.

This clone appeared many times. CDR3 sequence: CASSFGTGELDYEQYF. CDR3 DNA: TGTGCCAGCAGTTTCGGGACAGGGGAACTGGACTACGAGCAGTACTTC. The chain has TRBV11-2 and TRBJ2-7; 10 bases match TRBD1. Germline V gene lookup returns CDR1 SGHAT and CDR2 FQNNGV. Trimming cost V 6 bases and J 3 bases; bases outside gene matches: 11. The CDR3 length is 16 residues.

The chain has TRBV5-1 and TRBJ2-4, with a possible D match to TRBD2 (6 bases). The germline V gene encodes CDR1 SGHRS and CDR2 YFSETQ. Trimming shortened V by 1 base and J by 6 bases, and 11 bases separated the two germline ends. The CDR3 length is 14 residues. The CDR3 nucleotides read TGCGCCAGCAGCTTGTTGCAGGGAGGAAACATTCAGTACTTC. Its protein is CASSLLQGGNIQYF.

This clone was seen a single time. CDR3 region: CASSPGRGPTRLAKNIQYF. The CDR3 DNA reads TGCGCCAGCAGCCCGGGGCGGGGGCCCACCCGATTAGCCAAAAACATTCAGTACTTC. This chain joins TRBV5-1 and TRBJ2-4; D perhaps matches TRBD2 (7 bases). The CDR3 loop spans 19 amino acids. Germline CDR1 is SGHRS and CDR2 is YFSETQ. V was trimmed by 4 bases and J by 0 bases, leaving 23 bases between them.

V usage is TRBV4-1 and J usage is TRBJ1-5; D unclear. V was shortened by 0 bases and J by 6 bases, with 18 bases between the two germline ends. The CDR3 is made up of 17 amino acids. Germline loops: CDR1 MGHRA, CDR2 YSYEKL. The CDR3 reads CASSQDGSGLLGQPQHF. Written as DNA, the CDR3 is TGCGCCAGCAGCCAAGACGGGTCCGGGTTACTGGGTCAGCCCCAGCATTTT.

This clone has just a few counts. This rearrangement joins TRBV6-5 to TRBJ1-1; 7 bases are shared with TRBD1. CDR3 length equals 14 residues. Germline CDR1 is MNHEY and CDR2 is SVGAGI. The V segment lost 7 bases and the J segment 1 base; nucleotides outside the gene matches: 6. The CDR3 DNA reads as TGTGCCAGCATTAACCCAGGGGGGAACACTGAAGCTTTCTTT. This translates into CASINPGGNTEAFF.

The J gene is TRBJ1-2, the V gene TRBV15; tentative D call: TRBD1 (5 bases). CDR3 size: 14 residues. Per germline, CDR1 LNHNV and CDR2 YYDKDF (reference sequence). The V end was cut by 5 bases, the J end by 4 bases, with 14 bases between. CDR3 sequence: CATSADRGTYGYTF. CDR3 DNA sequence: TGTGCCACCAGCGCGGACCGCGGGACCTATGGCTACACCTTC. Complete variable domain (other parts from reference TRBV15 and TRBJ1-2): DAMVIQNPRYQVTQFGKPVTLSCSQTLNHNVMYWYQQKSSQAPKLLFHYYDKDFNNEADTPDNFQSRRPNTSFCFLDIRSPGLGDTAMYLCATSADRGTYGYTFGSGTRLTVV.

This sequence joins TRBV19 and TRBJ2-2; 9 bases fit TRBD1. Germline V gene sequence: CDR1 LNHDA, CDR2 SQIVND (reference sequence). The V gene end was trimmed by 3 bases and the J gene end by 7 bases; junction bases not matched to a gene: 9. This CDR3 is 16 amino acids long. The CDR3 DNA follows: TGTGCCAGTAGTATCCAGGACAGGGGAGTCGGCGGGGAGCTGTTTTTT. Its protein is CASSIQDRGVGGELFF.

The rearrangement joins TRBV2 to TRBJ1-2; no firm D call. Germline V gene data show CDR1 as SNHLY and CDR2 as FYNNEI. The CDR3 runs to 14 residues. Trimming cost V 6 bases and J 5 bases, with 16 bases left between them. The CDR3 sequence: CASSEQAPGYGYTF. The CDR3 DNA reads as TGTGCCAGCAGCGAGCAAGCCCCCGGGTATGGCTACACCTTC.

The gene calls are TRBV28 and TRBJ2-1; possible D gene TRBD1, 6 bases. CDR1 and CDR2 from the germline V gene are MDHEN and SYDVKM. This CDR3 has 15 amino acids. Trimming took off 2 bases at V and 3 bases at J, with 11 bases between the two ends. For the CDR3, the DNA is TGTGCCAGCAGTTTAGCAACAGGGTTCTACAATGAGCAGTTCTTC. This translates into CASSLATGFYNEQFF.

This clone came up a few times. V and J are TRBV3-1 (or the pseudogene TRBV3-2) and TRBJ1-2; 8 bases match TRBD1. The germline V gene encodes CDR1 LGHDT and CDR2 YNNKEL (reference sequence). The CDR3 runs 16 residues. V lost 0 bases, J lost 5 bases, and 8 bases stayed unmatched. CDR3 DNA: TGTGCCAGCAGCCAAGATTGGGCAGGGGGCTGGTATGGCTACACCTTC. It encodes CASSQDWAGGWYGYTF.

The gene calls are TRBV27 and TRBJ2-7; the D gene is possibly TRBD1 (6 bases). The CDR3 spans 17 residues. The V gene's germline CDR1 is MNHEY and CDR2 SMNVEV (reference sequence). V was shortened by 6 bases and J by 1 base, with 22 bases between the two germline ends. The CDR3 here is CASSPTGYLARSYEQYF. The CDR3 region has the DNA TGTGCCAGCAGCCCTACAGGGTACTTGGCCCGGTCCTACGAGCAGTACTTC.

The chain combines TRBV7-3 with TRBJ2-2, with 8 positions matching TRBD2. The germline CDR1 and CDR2 sequences are SGHTA and FQGTGA. This CDR3 contains 15 residues. V was pared by 5 bases and J by 6 bases, with 8 bases of the junction left unmatched. CDR3 protein: CASSASGGGPGELFF. The CDR3 DNA sequence: TGTGCCAGCAGCGCCAGCGGGGGAGGCCCCGGGGAGCTGTTTTTT. Complete variable domain (other parts from reference TRBV7-3 and TRBJ2-2): GAGVSQTPSNKVTEKGKYVELRCDPISGHTALYWYRQSLGQGPEFLIYFQGTGAADDSGLPNDRFFAVRPEGSVSTLKIQRTERGDSAVYLCASSASGGGPGELFFGEGSRLTVL.

As for this clone: The sample has other DNA sequences that encode this CDR3 too. V usage is TRBV2 and J usage is TRBJ1-5, with D unclear. Germline values: CDR1 SNHLY, CDR2 FYNNEI. V was cut by 3 bases and J by 3 bases, with 6 bases left in between. The CDR3 is made up of 13 amino acids. The CDR3 nucleotides are TGTGCCAGCAGTGAGCAGTTCAATCAGCCCCAGCATTTT. This codes for CASSEQFNQPQHF. Complete variable domain (other parts from reference TRBV2 and TRBJ1-5): EPEVTQTPSHQVTQMGQEVILRCVPISNHLYFYWYRQILGQKVEFLVSFYNNEISEKSEIFDDQFSVERPDGSNFTLKIRSTKLEDSAMYFCASSEQFNQPQHFGDGTRLSIL.

This chain links TRBV7-8 with TRBJ2-5; 7 bases fit TRBD2. The germline gives CDR1 SGHVS, CDR2 FQNEAQ. The CDR3 spans 15 residues. The V and J ends lost 0 bases and 5 bases, in that order; junction bases with no gene match: 6. DNA of the CDR3: TGTGCCAGCAGCTTAGCCTCGACTAGCTGGGAGACCCAGTACTTC. Encoded protein: CASSLASTSWETQYF.

The chain carries TRBV2 and TRBJ1-1, with a tentative D call TRBD1 (6 bases). The germline V and J ends were trimmed by 7 bases and 5 bases, with 23 bases remaining between them. The CDR3 is made up of 16 amino acids. Germline CDR1 SNHLY, CDR2 FYNNEI. In DNA form, the CDR3 reads TGTGCCAGCACCCCCCTGGGGACACCGCCGGGAACTGAAGCTTTCTTT. It translates to CASTPLGTPPGTEAFF.